A selection of T cell receptor beta chains follows, all from one sample in a study of cytomegalovirus exposure and HLA in healthy donors. Libraries were prepared by immunoSEQ multiplex PCR; TCRdb keeps only in-frame clonotypes and omits some of them. The data contain more than 95,000 clones, 83% of them seen just once; the ten biggest clones take up approximately 3.8%. Sequencing was carried out using PBMCs. These receptors all stem from a woman aged 40 to 50 in good health and CMV-seropositive. Each CDR3 is given with its conserved first and last residue.

CASSLGSLSAQETQYF,16,TRBV11-2
CASSPLLAFSYEQYF,15,TRBV18
CAWSQQRTGELFF,13,TRBV30
CASSGLAGGRGETQYF,16,TRBV9
CASSQPGLGPLLAKNIQYF,19,TRBV28
CASSEQGEVYTQYF,14,TRBV6-5
CASSLQPDYGYTF,13,TRBV10-1
CASSPGASGRNLYEQYF,17,TRBV7-2
CAWSVVTGNTIYF,13,TRBV30
CASSVSLAGSSYNEQFF,17,TRBV9
CASSPSVDTQYF,12,TRBV28
CADSTGTSGRMKDTQYF,17,TRBV9
CASSGITDTQYF,12,TRBV18
CASSQQGLREKLFF,14,TRBV28
CASSRQGYEQYF,12,TRBV7-9
CASSETSGSRDEQFF,15,TRBV10-1
CASSLGTSGRGRQFF,15,TRBV11-3